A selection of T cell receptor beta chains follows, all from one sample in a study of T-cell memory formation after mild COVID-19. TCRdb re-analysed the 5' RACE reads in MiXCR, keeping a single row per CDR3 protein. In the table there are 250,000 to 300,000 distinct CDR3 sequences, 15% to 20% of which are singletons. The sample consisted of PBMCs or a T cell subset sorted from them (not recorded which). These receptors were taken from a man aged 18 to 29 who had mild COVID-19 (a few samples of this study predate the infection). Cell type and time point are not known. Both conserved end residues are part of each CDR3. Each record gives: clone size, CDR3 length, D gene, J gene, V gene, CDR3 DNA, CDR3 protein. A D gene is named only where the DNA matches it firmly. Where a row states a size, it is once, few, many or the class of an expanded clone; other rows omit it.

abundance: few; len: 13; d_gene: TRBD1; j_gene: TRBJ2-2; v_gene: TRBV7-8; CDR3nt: TGTGCCAGCACAGGGGGTGTCACCGGGGAGCTGTTTTTT; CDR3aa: CASTGGVTGELFF
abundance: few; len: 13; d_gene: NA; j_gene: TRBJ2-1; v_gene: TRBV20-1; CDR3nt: TGCGCAAGGGGTTCCCAATCGGACAATGAGCAGTTCTTC; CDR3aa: CARGSQSDNEQFF
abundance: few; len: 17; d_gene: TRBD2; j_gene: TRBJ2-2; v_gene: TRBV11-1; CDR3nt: TGTGCCAGCGGCCCCCTGGGACTAGCGGCGAACACCGGGGAGCTGTTTTTT; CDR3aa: CASGPLGLAANTGELFF
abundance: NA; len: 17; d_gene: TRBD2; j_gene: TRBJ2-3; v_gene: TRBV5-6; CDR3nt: TGTGCCAGCACCCGTAAATTGTGGACTAGTTCCACAGATACGCAGTATTTT; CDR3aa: CASTRKLWTSSTDTQYF
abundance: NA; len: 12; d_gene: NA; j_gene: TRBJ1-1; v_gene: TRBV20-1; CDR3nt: TGCAGTGCGAGCGGGGGTGAAGTTGAAGCTTTCTTT; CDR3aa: CSASGGEVEAFF
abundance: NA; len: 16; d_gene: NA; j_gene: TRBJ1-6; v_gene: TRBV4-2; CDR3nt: TGTGCCAGCAGCCAAGCCCAGGGATCCTATAATTCACCCCTCCACTTT; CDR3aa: CASSQAQGSYNSPLHF
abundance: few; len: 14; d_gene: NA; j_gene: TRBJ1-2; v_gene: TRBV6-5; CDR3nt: TGTGCCAGCAGCCCCGGGCAGCGTTATTATGGCTACACCTTC; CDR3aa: CASSPGQRYYGYTF
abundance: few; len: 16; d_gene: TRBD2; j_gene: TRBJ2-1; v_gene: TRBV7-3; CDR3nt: TGTGCCAGCAGCTCCCCGACTAGCGGGGGTTGGAATGAGCAGTTCTTC; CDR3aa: CASSSPTSGGWNEQFF
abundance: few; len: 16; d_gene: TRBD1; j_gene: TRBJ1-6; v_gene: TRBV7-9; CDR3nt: TGTGCCAGCAGCTTAAGGACCGGGACAGGGGGTTCACCCCTCCACTTT; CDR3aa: CASSLRTGTGGSPLHF
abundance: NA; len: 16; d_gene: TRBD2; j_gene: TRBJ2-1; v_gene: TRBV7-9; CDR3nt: TGTGCCAGCAGCTTCGGACTAGCGGGGGGGCTTGATGAGCAGTTCTTC; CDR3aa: CASSFGLAGGLDEQFF
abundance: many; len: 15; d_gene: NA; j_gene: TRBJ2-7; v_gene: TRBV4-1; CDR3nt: TGCGCCAGCAGTCTGGACGTGACGGAGACCTACGAGCAGTACTTC; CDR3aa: CASSLDVTETYEQYF
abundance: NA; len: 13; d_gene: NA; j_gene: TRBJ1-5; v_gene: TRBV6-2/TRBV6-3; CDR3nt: TGTGCCAGCGGGCCGGGGACGGCTGGGCCCCAGCATTTT; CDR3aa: CASGPGTAGPQHF
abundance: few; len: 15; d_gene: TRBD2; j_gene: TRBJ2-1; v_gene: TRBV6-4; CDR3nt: TGTGCCAGCAGTGAGAATTGGGGGGGATACAATGAGCAGTTCTTC; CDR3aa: CASSENWGGYNEQFF
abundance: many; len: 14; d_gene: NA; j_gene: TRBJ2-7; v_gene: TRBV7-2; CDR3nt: TGTGCCAGCAGCTTAGGGGCGAGAAACTACGAGCAGTACTTC; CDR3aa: CASSLGARNYEQYF
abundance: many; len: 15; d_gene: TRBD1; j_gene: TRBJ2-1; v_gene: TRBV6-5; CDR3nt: TGTGCCAGCAGCCAAACAGGGGGCTCCTACAATGAGCAGTTCTTC; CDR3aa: CASSQTGGSYNEQFF
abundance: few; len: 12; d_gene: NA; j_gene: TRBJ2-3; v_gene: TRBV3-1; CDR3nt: TGTGCCAGCAGCCAAATCCGGGATACGCAGTATTTT; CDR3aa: CASSQIRDTQYF
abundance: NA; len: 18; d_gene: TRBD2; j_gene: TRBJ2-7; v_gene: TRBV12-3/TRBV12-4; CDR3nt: TGTGCCAGTTTGGGGTCCGGGACTAGCGGGGGGGCTGGCTACGAGCAGTACTTC; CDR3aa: CASLGSGTSGGAGYEQYF
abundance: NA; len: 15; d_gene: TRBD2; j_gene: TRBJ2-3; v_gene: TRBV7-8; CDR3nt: TGTGCCAGCAGCTTAGTAGGGACTAACACAGATACGCAGTATTTT; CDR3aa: CASSLVGTNTDTQYF
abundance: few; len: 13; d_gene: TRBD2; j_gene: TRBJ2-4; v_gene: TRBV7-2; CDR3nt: TGTGCCAGCAGCCGGGGGGTATGGGACATTCAGTACTTC; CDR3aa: CASSRGVWDIQYF
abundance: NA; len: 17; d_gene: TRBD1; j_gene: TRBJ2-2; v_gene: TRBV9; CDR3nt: TGTGCCAGCAGCCCCACGACAGGGAGCTTCGGCACCGGGGAGCTGTTTTTT; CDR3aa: CASSPTTGSFGTGELFF
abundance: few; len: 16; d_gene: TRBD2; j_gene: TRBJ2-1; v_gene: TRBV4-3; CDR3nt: TGCGCCAGCAGCCAAGTTAGCGGGGGGCGCTACAATGAGCAGTTCTTC; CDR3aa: CASSQVSGGRYNEQFF
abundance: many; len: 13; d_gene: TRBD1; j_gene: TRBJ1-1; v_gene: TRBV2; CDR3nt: TGTGCCAGCAGTTGGGACAGAAACACTGAAGCTTTCTTT; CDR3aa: CASSWDRNTEAFF
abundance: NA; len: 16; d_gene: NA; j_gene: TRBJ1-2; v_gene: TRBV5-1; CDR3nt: TGCGCCAGCAGCTTCGGACAGCCCACTGAAAACTATGGCTACACCTTC; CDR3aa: CASSFGQPTENYGYTF
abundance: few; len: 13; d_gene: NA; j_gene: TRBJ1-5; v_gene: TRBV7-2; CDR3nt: TGTGCCAGCAGCTTAGTCGGGGTTCAGCCCCAGCATTTT; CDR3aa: CASSLVGVQPQHF
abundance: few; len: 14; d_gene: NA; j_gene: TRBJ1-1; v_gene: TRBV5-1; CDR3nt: TGCGCCAGCAGCTTTGGGTTTGGAGGTACTGAAGCTTTCTTT; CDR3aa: CASSFGFGGTEAFF
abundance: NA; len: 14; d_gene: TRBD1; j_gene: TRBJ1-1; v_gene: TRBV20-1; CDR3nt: TGCAGTGCTAGACCGGGACAGGGAGTCCCTGAAGCTTTCTTT; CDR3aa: CSARPGQGVPEAFF
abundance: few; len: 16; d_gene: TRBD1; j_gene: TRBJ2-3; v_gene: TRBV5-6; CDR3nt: TGTGCCAGCAGCTTGGTTTGGGACAGCAGCACAGATACGCAGTATTTT; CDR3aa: CASSLVWDSSTDTQYF
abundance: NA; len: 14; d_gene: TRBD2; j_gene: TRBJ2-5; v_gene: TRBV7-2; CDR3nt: TGTGCCAGCAGAGTAGCGGGGGCTGGGGAGACCCAGTACTTC; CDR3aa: CASRVAGAGETQYF
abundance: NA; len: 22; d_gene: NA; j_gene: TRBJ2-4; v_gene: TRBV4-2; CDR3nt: TGTGCCAGCAGCCAAGATCTTTCCAGGGCAAACTTATTGACCCTAGCCAAAAACATTCAGTACTTC; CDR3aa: CASSQDLSRANLLTLAKNIQYF
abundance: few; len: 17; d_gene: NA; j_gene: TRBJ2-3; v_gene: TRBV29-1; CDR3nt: TGCAGCGTTGACGGGGACATTCGGCAGTTTAGCACAGATACGCAGTATTTT; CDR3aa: CSVDGDIRQFSTDTQYF
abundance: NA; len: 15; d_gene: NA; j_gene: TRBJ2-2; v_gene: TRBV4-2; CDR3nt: TGTGCCAGCAGCCGAGAGGGCTCAGGGGCCGGGGAGCTGTTTTTT; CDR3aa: CASSREGSGAGELFF
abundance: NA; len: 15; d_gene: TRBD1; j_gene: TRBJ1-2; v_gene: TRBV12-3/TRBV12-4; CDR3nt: TGTGCCAGCAGTCGAGGGACAGGCAGTCGTTATGGCTACACCTTC; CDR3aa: CASSRGTGSRYGYTF
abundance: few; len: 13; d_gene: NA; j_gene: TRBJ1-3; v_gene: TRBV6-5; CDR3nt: TGTGCCAGCAGCGTGACACTGGGAAACACCATATATTTT; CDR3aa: CASSVTLGNTIYF
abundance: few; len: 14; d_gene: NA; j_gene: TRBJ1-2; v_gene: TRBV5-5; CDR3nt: TGTGCCAGCAGCTTGGTAGGGATAGGTAATGGCTACACCTTC; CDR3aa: CASSLVGIGNGYTF
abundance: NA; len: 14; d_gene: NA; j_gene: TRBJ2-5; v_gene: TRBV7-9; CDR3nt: TGTGCCAGCAGCTTAGTTGGGGGGATTGAGACCCAGTACTTC; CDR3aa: CASSLVGGIETQYF
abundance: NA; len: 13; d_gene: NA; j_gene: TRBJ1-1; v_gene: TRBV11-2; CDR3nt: TGTGCCAGCAGCGCAGACATTAACACTGAAGCTTTCTTT; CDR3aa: CASSADINTEAFF
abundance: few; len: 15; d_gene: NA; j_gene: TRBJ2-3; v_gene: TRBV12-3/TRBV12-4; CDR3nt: TGTGCCAGCAGCCGCAAGGGGGGTGACACAGATACGCAGTATTTT; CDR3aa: CASSRKGGDTDTQYF
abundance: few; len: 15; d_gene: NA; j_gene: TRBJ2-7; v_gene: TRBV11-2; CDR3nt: TGTGCCAGCAGCTTCAATGACAGGACCTCCTACGAGCAGTACTTC; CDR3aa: CASSFNDRTSYEQYF
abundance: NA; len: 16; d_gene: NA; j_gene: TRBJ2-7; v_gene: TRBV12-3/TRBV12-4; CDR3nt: TGTGCCAGCAGTCCCGCTCTGAGACAGCGGCGATACGAGCAGTACTTC; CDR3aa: CASSPALRQRRYEQYF
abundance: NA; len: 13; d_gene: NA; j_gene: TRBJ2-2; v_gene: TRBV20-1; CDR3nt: TGCAGTGCAACGGTTGGGGGAACCGGGGAGCTGTTTTTT; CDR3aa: CSATVGGTGELFF
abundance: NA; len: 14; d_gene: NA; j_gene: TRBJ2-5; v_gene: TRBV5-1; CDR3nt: TGCGCCAGCAGCTTGGTCGATGTTATGGAGACCCAGTACTTC; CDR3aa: CASSLVDVMETQYF
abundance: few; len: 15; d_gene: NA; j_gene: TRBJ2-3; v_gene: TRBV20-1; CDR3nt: TGCAGTACCACCCAACCCAGGGCGACGACAGATACGCAGTATTTT; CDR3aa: CSTTQPRATTDTQYF
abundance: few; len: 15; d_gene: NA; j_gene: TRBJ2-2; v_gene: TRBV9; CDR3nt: TGTGCCAGCAGCGTAGGGGCCGGGACCTCCGGGGAGCTGTTTTTT; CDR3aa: CASSVGAGTSGELFF
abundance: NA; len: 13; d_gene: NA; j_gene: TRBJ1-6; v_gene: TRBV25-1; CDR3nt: TGTGCCAGCAGTGACATCCCCGACTCACCCCTCCACTTT; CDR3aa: CASSDIPDSPLHF
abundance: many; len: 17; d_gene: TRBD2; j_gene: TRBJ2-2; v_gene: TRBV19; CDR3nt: TGTGCCAGTAAGAGCGGTAGCGGGGGCCCCAACACCGGGGAGCTGTTTTTT; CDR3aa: CASKSGSGGPNTGELFF
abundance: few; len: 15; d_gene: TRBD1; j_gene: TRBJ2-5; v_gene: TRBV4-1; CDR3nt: TGCGCCAGCAGCCAACAAACGGCAGGGGGAGAGACCCAGTACTTC; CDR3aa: CASSQQTAGGETQYF
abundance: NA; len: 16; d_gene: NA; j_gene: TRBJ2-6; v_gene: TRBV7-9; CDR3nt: TGTGCCAGCGACGCCGCCCGGCTGTCTGGGGCCAACGTCCTGACTTTC; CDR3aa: CASDAARLSGANVLTF
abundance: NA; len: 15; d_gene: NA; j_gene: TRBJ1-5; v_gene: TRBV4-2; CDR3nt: TGTGCCAGCAGCCAAGATCGAACAGTGTATCAGCCCCAGCATTTT; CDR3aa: CASSQDRTVYQPQHF
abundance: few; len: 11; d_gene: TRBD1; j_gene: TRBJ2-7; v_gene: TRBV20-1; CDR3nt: TGCAGTGCTAGAACTGACAGGGGGTCAATTTTC; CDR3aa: CSARTDRGSIF
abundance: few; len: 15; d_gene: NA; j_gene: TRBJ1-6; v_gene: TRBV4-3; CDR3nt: TGCGCCAGCAGCCAAGATCGGCAGGGACGTTCACCCCTCCACTTT; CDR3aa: CASSQDRQGRSPLHF
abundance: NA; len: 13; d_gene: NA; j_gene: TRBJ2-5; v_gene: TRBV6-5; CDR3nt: TGTGCCAGCGCGACCGGGGCAGGAGAGACCCAGTACTTC; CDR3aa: CASATGAGETQYF
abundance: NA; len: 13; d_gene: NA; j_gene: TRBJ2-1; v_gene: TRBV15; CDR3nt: TGTGCCACCAGCGAGACTCGGGACAATGAGCAGTTCTTC; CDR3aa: CATSETRDNEQFF
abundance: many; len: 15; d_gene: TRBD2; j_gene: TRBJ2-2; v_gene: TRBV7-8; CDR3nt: TGTGCCAGCCTGCTGGGCGGGGAGGGAACCGGGGAGCTGTTTTTT; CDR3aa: CASLLGGEGTGELFF
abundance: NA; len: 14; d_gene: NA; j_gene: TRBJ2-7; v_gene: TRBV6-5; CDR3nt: TGTGCCAGCAGTTACTCGAAGCCCTACTACGAGCAGTACTTC; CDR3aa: CASSYSKPYYEQYF
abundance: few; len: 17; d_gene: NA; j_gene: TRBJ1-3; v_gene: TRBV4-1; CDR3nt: TGCGCCAGCAGCCAGGGAAGGGCACGGATAGCTGGAAACACCATATATTTT; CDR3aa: CASSQGRARIAGNTIYF